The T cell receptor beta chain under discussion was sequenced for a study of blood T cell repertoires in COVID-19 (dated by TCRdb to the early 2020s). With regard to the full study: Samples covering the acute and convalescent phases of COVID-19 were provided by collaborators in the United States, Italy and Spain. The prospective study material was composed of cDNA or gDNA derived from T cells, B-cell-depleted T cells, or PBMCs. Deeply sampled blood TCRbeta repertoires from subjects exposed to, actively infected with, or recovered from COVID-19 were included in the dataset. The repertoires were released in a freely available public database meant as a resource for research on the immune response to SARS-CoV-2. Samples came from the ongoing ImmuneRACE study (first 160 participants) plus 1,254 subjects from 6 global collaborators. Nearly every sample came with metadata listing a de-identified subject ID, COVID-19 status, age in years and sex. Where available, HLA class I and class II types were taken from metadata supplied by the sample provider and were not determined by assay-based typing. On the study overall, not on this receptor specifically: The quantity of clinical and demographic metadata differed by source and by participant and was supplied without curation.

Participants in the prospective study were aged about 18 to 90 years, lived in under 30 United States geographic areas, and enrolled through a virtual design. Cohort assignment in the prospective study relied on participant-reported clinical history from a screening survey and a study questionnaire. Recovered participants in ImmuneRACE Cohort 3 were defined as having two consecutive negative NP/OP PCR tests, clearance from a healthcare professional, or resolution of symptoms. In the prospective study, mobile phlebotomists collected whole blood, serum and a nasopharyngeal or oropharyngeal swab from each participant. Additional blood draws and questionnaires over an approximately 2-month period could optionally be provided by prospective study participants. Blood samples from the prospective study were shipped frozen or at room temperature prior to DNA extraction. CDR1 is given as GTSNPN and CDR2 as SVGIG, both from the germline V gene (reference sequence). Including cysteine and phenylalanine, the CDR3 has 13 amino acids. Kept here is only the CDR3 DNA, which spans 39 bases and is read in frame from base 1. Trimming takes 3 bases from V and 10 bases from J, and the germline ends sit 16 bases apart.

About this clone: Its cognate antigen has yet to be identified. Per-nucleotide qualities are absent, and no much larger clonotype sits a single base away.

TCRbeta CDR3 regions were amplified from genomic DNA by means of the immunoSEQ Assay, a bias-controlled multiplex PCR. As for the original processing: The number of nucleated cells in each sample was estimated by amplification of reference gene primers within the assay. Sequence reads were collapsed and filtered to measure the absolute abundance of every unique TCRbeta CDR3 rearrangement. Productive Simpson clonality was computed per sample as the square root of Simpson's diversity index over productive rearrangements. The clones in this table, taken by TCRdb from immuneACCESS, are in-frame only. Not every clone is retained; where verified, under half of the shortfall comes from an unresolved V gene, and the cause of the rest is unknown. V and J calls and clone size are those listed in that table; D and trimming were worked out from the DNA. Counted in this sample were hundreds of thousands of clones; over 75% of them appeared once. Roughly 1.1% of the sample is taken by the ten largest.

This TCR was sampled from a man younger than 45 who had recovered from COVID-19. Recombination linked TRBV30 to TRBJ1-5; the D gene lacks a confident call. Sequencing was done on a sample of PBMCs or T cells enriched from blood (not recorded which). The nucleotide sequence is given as TGTGCCTGGAGGAGGGAGGTCTCGTCCCCCCAGCATTTT. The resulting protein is CAWRREVSSPQHF.